This is a list of T cell receptor beta chains from one sample in a study of blood T cell repertoires in COVID-19. The repertoire was sequenced with immunoSEQ multiplex PCR; TCRdb's copy has only in-frame clones and lacks some. The sample shows under 300,000 clones, roughly 88% of them seen only once. Sequencing input: peripheral blood. These receptors all come from a woman in her sixties or seventies with acute or convalescent COVID-19. Both conserved end residues are part of each CDR3. The order of the fields is D gene, clone size, J gene, V gene, CDR3 protein, CDR3 DNA. A D gene is named only where the DNA matches it firmly. Clone sizes are given selectively: once, few, many, or a class where the clone is expanded.

- | few | TRBJ1-6 | TRBV11-2 | CASSPLAVSPLHF | TGTGCCAGCAGCCCCCTGGCGGTTTCACCCCTCCACTTT
- | - | TRBJ1-2 | TRBV6-5 | CASREGGWLGYTF | TGTGCCAGCAGGGAGGGAGGGTGGCTTGGCTACACCTTC
- | - | TRBJ1-5 | TRBV7-2 | CASSPTRMGWPQHF | TGTGCCAGCAGCCCGACACGGATGGGTTGGCCCCAGCATTTT
- | - | TRBJ1-1 | TRBV2 | CASSSLIPEAFF | TGTGCCAGCAGCTCTCTAATCCCTGAAGCTTTCTTT
TRBD1 | - | TRBJ2-7 | TRBV5-4 | CASSSRGEQYF | TGTGCCAGCAGCTCCAGGGGGGAGCAGTACTTC
TRBD1 | - | TRBJ1-2 | TRBV5-6 | CASSPEGTGARGYTF | TGTGCCAGCAGCCCGGAGGGGACAGGGGCTAGAGGCTACACCTTC
TRBD1 | - | TRBJ1-4 | TRBV4-1 | CASSQPDRATNEKLFF | TGCGCCAGCAGCCAACCCGACAGGGCAACTAATGAAAAACTGTTTTTT
- | - | TRBJ2-5 | TRBV5-1 | CASSVGQTMMKETQYF | TGCGCCAGCAGCGTAGGACAGACTATGATGAAAGAGACCCAGTACTTC
- | - | TRBJ1-1 | TRBV15 | CATSRHPTGEAFF | TGTGCCACCAGCAGACACCCGACCGGGGAGGCTTTCTTT
- | - | TRBJ1-4 | TRBV3-1/TRBV3-2 | CASSQAREEKLFF | TGTGCCAGCAGCCAAGCCAGGGAAGAAAAACTGTTTTTT
- | - | TRBJ1-1 | TRBV27 | CASSLSGGQHTEAFF | TGTGCCAGCAGTTTATCAGGGGGACAACACACTGAAGCTTTCTTT
- | - | TRBJ1-4 | TRBV19 | CASTYRGTPTSTNEKLFF | TGTGCCAGTACCTACAGAGGGACACCTACCTCAACTAATGAAAAACTGTTTTTT
- | - | TRBJ1-2 | TRBV7-9 | CASSPAGGSHGYTF | TGTGCCAGCAGCCCCGCCGGCGGCAGCCATGGCTACACCTTC
- | - | TRBJ2-7 | TRBV10-3 | CAIRARQVSSYEQYF | TGTGCCATCAGGGCCAGACAGGTCAGCTCCTACGAGCAGTACTTC
- | once | TRBJ1-5 | TRBV7-6 | CASSLAAVNQPQHF | TGTGCCAGCAGCTTAGCTGCAGTTAATCAGCCCCAGCATTTT
- | - | TRBJ1-1 | TRBV6-5 | CASSDLQGVGAFF | TGTGCCAGCAGCGACCTACAGGGCGTGGGAGCTTTCTTT
TRBD1 | - | TRBJ1-1 | TRBV2 | CASSEFRTGVTEAFF | TGTGCCAGCAGTGAATTCAGGACAGGGGTAACTGAAGCTTTCTTT
- | - | TRBJ1-5 | TRBV6-5 | CASSRAGSSNQPQHF | TGTGCCAGCAGCCGCGCGGGAAGCAGCAATCAGCCCCAGCATTTT
TRBD1 | - | TRBJ2-1 | TRBV2 | CASSEQGTGNVEQFF | TGTGCCAGCAGTGAACAGGGGACAGGGAACGTTGAGCAGTTCTTC
TRBD1 | - | TRBJ1-6 | TRBV3-1/TRBV3-2 | CASSRDRANSPLHF | TGTGCCAGCAGCCGGGACAGGGCTAATTCACCCCTCCACTTT
TRBD2 | - | TRBJ2-3 | TRBV7-2 | CASSLGAGGPLGTDTQYF | TGTGCCAGCAGCTTAGGCGCGGGGGGGCCTCTCGGCACAGATACGCAGTATTTT
- | - | TRBJ2-7 | TRBV18 | CASSPPGRTYEQYF | TGTGCCAGCTCACCACCGGGCAGAACCTACGAGCAGTACTTC
- | - | TRBJ1-2 | TRBV5-1 | CASSLTGHDGYTF | TGCGCCAGCAGCTTGACCGGACACGATGGCTACACCTTC
- | - | TRBJ1-1 | TRBV2 | CASSISRGDTEAFF | TGTGCCAGCAGTATAAGCCGGGGGGATACTGAAGCTTTCTTT
TRBD1 | - | TRBJ1-2 | TRBV2 | CASREGQGFHGYTF | TGTGCCAGCAGAGAGGGACAGGGATTCCATGGCTACACCTTC
- | - | TRBJ1-4 | TRBV10-3 | CAISESGLTNEKLFF | TGTGCCATCAGTGAGTCTGGACTTACTAATGAAAAACTGTTTTTT
- | - | TRBJ2-5 | TRBV7-2 | CASSPHTRRETQYF | TGTGCCAGCAGTCCGCACACTAGGAGGGAGACCCAGTACTTC
TRBD1 | - | TRBJ1-5 | TRBV18 | CASSAGTGSRQPQHF | TGTGCCAGCTCGGCCGGGACAGGGAGCCGCCAGCCCCAGCATTTT
TRBD1 | - | TRBJ2-7 | TRBV6-5 | CASRTGSYEQYF | TGTGCCAGCAGGACAGGGTCCTACGAGCAGTACTTC
- | - | TRBJ1-4 | TRBV5-1 | CASSPPNGGGEKLFF | TGCGCCAGCAGCCCCCCAAACGGGGGGGGTGAAAAACTGTTTTTT
- | - | TRBJ1-3 | TRBV10-1 | CASSENSGGNTIYF | TGCGCCAGCAGTGAAAACAGCGGAGGCAACACCATATATTTT
- | few | TRBJ2-7 | TRBV30 | CAWTDNSYEQYF | TGTGCCTGGACCGACAACTCCTACGAGCAGTACTTC
TRBD1 | once | TRBJ2-5 | TRBV2 | CASSQQGGQETQYF | TGTGCCAGCAGCCAACAGGGGGGACAAGAGACCCAGTACTTC
- | once | TRBJ2-1 | TRBV5-5 | CASSLLGARNEQFF | TGTGCCAGCAGCTTGTTGGGGGCCCGCAATGAGCAGTTCTTC
- | - | TRBJ1-3 | TRBV3-1/TRBV3-2 | CASSQDRGVTIYF | TGTGCCAGCAGCCAAGATAGGGGTGTCACCATATATTTT
- | - | TRBJ1-2 | TRBV30 | CAWSVQGEHYTF | TGTGCCTGGAGTGTACAAGGGGAACACTACACCTTC
- | once | TRBJ1-4 | TRBV19 | CASRGPGGYEKLFF | TGTGCCAGTAGGGGCCCGGGGGGTTACGAAAAACTGTTTTTT
- | - | TRBJ1-1 | TRBV9 | CASSVGPGDTEAFF | TGTGCCAGCAGCGTAGGGCCAGGGGACACTGAAGCTTTCTTT
- | - | TRBJ1-4 | TRBV9 | CASSVPPRGTNEKLFF | TGTGCCAGCAGCGTACCGCCCCGAGGGACTAATGAAAAACTGTTTTTT
- | - | TRBJ1-2 | TRBV4-2 | CASSLSPGTYSTNYGYTF | TGTGCCAGCAGCCTTAGTCCCGGGACATACAGCACTAACTATGGCTATACCTTC
TRBD2 | - | TRBJ2-1 | TRBV5-8 | CASSLAGGREQFF | TGTGCCAGCAGCTTGGCGGGAGGACGGGAGCAGTTCTTC
TRBD2 | - | TRBJ2-7 | TRBV5-1 | CASTKIAGGYEQYF | TGCGCCAGCACCAAAATAGCGGGGGGTTACGAGCAGTACTTC
- | - | TRBJ1-5 | TRBV28 | CASSLTAQPQHF | TGTGCCAGCAGTCTGACAGCTCAGCCCCAGCATTTT
TRBD1 | - | TRBJ1-1 | TRBV19 | CASSLKDRLNTEAFF | TGTGCCAGTAGTCTAAAGGACAGGTTGAACACTGAAGCTTTCTTT
TRBD1 | - | TRBJ1-4 | TRBV6-5 | CASGTVGIYEKLFF | TGTGCCAGCGGGACAGTTGGGATATATGAAAAACTGTTTTTT
TRBD1 | - | TRBJ2-7 | TRBV5-6 | CASSLFLGTGDYEQYF | TGTGCCAGCAGCTTGTTCTTGGGGACAGGGGACTACGAGCAGTACTTC
TRBD2 | few | TRBJ2-7 | TRBV5-4 | CASSSGGGGRQYEQYF | TGTGCCAGCAGCAGCGGGGGCGGGGGCCGCCAATACGAGCAGTACTTC
- | - | TRBJ1-1 | TRBV5-1 | CASRQYMNTEAFF | TGCGCCAGTCGACAGTACATGAACACTGAAGCTTTCTTT
TRBD1 | once | TRBJ1-1 | TRBV10-3 | CAISESTRGRTEAFF | TGTGCCATCAGTGAGTCTACCAGGGGGAGGACTGAAGCTTTCTTT
- | - | TRBJ1-1 | TRBV19 | CASSMRRTEAFF | TGTGCCAGTAGTATGAGGAGGACTGAAGCTTTCTTT
- | - | TRBJ2-5 | TRBV5-4 | CASSLELAGETQYF | TGTGCCAGCAGCTTAGAACTAGCCGGAGAGACCCAGTACTTC
- | - | TRBJ1-2 | TRBV14 | CASSRQREGQPGGYTF | TGTGCCAGCAGCCGCCAGAGGGAGGGCCAGCCGGGGGGCTACACCTTC
TRBD1 | many | TRBJ2-7 | TRBV6-5 | CASSSPGQGHYEQYF | TGTGCCAGCAGTTCCCCCGGACAGGGACACTACGAGCAGTACTTC